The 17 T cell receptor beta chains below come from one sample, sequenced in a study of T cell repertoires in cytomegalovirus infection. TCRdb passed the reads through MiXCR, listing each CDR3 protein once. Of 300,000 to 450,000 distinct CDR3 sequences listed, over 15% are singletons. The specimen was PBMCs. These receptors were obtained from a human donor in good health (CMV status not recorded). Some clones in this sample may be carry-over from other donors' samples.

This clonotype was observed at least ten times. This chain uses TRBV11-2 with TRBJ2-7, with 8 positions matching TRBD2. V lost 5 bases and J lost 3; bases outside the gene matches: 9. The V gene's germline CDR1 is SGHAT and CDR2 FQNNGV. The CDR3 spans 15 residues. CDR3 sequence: CASSPGGGPNYEQYF. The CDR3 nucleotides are TGTGCCAGCAGCCCGGGAGGGGGGCCGAACTACGAGCAGTACTTC.

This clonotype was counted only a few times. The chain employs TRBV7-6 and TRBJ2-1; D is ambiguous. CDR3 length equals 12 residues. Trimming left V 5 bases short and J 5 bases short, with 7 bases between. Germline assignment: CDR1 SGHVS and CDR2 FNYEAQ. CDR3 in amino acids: CASSNLDNEQFF. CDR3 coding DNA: TGTGCCAGCAGCAATTTGGACAATGAGCAGTTCTTC. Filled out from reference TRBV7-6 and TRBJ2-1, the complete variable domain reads GAGVSQSPRYKVTKRGQDVALRCDPISGHVSLYWYRQALGQGPEFLTYFNYEAQQDKSGLPNDRFSAERPEGSISTLTIQRTEQRDSAMYRCASSNLDNEQFFGPGTRLTVL.

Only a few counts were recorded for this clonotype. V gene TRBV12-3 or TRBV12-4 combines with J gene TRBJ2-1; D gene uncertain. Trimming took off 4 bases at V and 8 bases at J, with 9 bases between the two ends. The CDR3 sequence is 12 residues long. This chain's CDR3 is CASSSRSDEQFF. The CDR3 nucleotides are TGTGCCAGCAGTTCCCGTTCCGATGAGCAGTTCTTC.

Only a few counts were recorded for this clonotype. The CDR3 coding sequence is TGTGCCAGCAGGGTGAGGAATGAGCAGTTCTTC. Translating gives CASRVRNEQFF. The chain recombines TRBV7-9 with TRBJ2-1; D ambiguous. The V end was cut by 6 bases, the J end by 7 bases, with 7 bases between. This CDR3 has 11 residues. CDR1 SEHNR and CDR2 FQNEAQ come from the germline V gene (reference sequence).

The CDR3 spells CSAPSSDLGINEKLFF. DNA of the CDR3: TGCAGTGCCCCGAGCTCGGACCTCGGGATTAATGAAAAACTGTTTTTT. This chain connects TRBV20-1 to TRBJ1-4; no reliable D call. Per germline, CDR1 DFQATT and CDR2 SNEGSKA (reference sequence). The CDR3 is 16 amino acids. The V gene lost 6 bases and the J gene lost 4 bases, with 21 bases spanning the gap.

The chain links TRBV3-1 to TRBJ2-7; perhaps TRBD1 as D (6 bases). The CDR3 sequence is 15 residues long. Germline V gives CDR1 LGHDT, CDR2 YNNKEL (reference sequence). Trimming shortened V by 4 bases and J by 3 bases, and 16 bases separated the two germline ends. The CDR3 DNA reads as TGTGCCAGCAGCCCGAGCCCGGGACAAAGCTACGAGCAGTACTTC. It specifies CASSPSPGQSYEQYF.

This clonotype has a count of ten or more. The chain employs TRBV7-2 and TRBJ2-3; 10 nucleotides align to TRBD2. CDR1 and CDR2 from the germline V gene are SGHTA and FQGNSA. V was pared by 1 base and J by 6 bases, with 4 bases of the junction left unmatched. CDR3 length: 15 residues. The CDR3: CASSLGLAGADTQYF. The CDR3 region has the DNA TGTGCCAGCAGCTTAGGCCTAGCGGGAGCCGATACGCAGTATTTT.

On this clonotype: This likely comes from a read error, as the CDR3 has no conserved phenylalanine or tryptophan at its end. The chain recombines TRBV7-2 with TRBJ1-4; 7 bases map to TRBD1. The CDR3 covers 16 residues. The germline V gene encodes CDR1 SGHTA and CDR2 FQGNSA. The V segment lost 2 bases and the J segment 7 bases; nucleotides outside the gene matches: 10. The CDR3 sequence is CASSLRTGQASEKLFL. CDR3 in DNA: TGTGCCAGCAGCTTAAGGACCGGACAGGCATCTGAAAAACTGTTTCTT.

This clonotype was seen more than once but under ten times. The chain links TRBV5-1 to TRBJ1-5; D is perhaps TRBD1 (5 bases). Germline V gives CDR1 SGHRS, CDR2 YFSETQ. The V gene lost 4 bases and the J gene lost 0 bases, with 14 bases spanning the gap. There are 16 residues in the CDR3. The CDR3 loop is CASSPLGDDSNQPQHF. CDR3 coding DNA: TGCGCCAGCAGCCCTCTGGGGGACGATAGCAATCAGCCCCAGCATTTT.

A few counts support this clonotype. The CDR3 is CAWGDRADYGYTF. The DNA for the CDR3 is TGTGCCTGGGGGGACAGGGCAGACTATGGCTACACCTTC. The chain recombines TRBV30 with TRBJ1-2, with 9 bases identical to TRBD1. This CDR3 comprises 13 residues. V shed 5 bases and J 3 bases; nucleotides not matched to a gene: 4. Germline-derived CDR1 and CDR2 are GTSNPN and SVGIG (reference sequence). The variable domain in full, with the rest retrieved from reference TRBV30 and TRBJ1-2, is SQTIHQWPATLVQPVGSPLSLECTVEGTSNPNLYWYRQAAGRGLQLLFYSVGIGQISSEVPQNLSASRPQDRQFILSSKKLLLSDSGFYLCAWGDRADYGYTFGSGTRLTVV.

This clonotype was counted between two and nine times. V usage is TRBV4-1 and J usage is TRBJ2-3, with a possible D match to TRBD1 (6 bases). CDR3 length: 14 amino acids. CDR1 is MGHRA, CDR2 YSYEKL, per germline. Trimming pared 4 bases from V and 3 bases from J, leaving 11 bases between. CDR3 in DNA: TGCGCCAGCAGCCCAGGGGCGCTTACAGATACGCAGTATTTT. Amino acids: CASSPGALTDTQYF.

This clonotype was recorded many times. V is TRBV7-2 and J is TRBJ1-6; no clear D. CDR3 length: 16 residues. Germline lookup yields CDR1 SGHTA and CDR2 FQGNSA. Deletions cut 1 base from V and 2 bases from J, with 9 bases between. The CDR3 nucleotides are TGTGCCAGCAGCTTAGTAGGGAGCGCCTATAATTCACCCCTCCACTTT. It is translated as CASSLVGSAYNSPLHF.

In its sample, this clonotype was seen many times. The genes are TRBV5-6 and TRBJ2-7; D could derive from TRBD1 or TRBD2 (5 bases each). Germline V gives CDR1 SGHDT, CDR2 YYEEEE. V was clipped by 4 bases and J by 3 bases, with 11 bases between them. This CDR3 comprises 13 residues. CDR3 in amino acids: CASSGGRLYEQYF. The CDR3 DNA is TGTGCCAGCAGCGGGGGACGTCTCTACGAGCAGTACTTC.

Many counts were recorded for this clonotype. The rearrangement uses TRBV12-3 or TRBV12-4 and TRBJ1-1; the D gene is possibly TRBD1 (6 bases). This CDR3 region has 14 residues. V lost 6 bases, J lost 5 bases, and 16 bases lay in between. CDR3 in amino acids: CASRGGGSRTEAFF. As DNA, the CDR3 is TGTGCCAGCAGAGGGGGAGGCTCGAGGACTGAAGCTTTCTTT.

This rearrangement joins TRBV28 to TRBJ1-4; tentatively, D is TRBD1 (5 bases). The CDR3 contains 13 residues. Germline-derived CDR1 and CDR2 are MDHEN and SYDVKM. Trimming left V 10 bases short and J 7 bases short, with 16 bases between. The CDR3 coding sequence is TGTGCCACCTCCTCTGTGGGGGTTGAAAAACTGTTTTTT. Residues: CATSSVGVEKLFF.

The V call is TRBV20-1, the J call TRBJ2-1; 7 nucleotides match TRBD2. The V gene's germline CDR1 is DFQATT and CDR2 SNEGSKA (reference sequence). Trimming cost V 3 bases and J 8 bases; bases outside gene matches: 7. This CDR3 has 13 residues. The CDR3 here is CSASGGIEDEQFF. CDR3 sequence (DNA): TGCAGTGCTAGCGGGGGGATCGAGGATGAGCAGTTCTTC.

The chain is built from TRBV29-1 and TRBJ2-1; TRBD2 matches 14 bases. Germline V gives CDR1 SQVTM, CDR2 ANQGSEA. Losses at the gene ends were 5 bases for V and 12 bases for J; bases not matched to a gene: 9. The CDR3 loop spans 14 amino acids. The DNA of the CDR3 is TGCAGCGTTACGGGACTAGCGGGAGTCGGGGCGCAGTTCTTC. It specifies CSVTGLAGVGAQFF.